Sequencing of this T cell receptor (beta chain) was carried out in a study of control samples from healthy donors and cancer patients. Trimming removed 1 base from V and 1 base from J, with 15 bases in between. Germline lookup yields CDR1 SGHKS and CDR2 YYEKEE (reference sequence). This CDR3 is built from 17 residues. Sequencing used immunoSEQ multiplex PCR; TCRdb keeps in-frame clones, though not all of them. This table holds approximately 170,000 clones, more than 80% found once. This clone was observed many times. Source material: blood. This chain connects TRBV5-5 to TRBJ1-5; D gene unclear. This sequence originates from a man aged 25-45 years in good health. CDR3 DNA sequence: TGTGCCAGCAGCTTGTTTAACCCCGCAGCGAGCAATCAGCCCCAGCATTTT. Protein: CASSLFNPAASNQPQHF.